A selection of T cell receptor beta chains follows, all from one sample in a study of human T cells and chemical hapten exposure. TCRdb reprocessed the RACE reads with MiXCR, giving one entry per CDR3 protein. This sample has some 200,000 distinct CDR3 sequences; around 30% occur once, and the top ten carry just under 3%. The sample was whole blood, taken in connection with sensitization to the hapten diphenylcyclopropenone (DPC). Every receptor here comes from a woman aged 25 to 39 with alopecia areata. Some clones in this sample may be carry-over from other donors' samples. CDR3s include the opening cysteine and the closing phenylalanine or tryptophan. D genes are given only for firm matches. The size entry is marked missing in some rows and otherwise reads once, few, many or a size class.

abundance: few
j_gene: TRBJ1-4
v_gene: TRBV3-1
d_gene: NA
CDR3nt: TGTGCCAGCAGCCAAGTCCCGGACCACCGACTGTTTTTT
CDR3aa: CASSQVPDHRLFF

abundance: once
j_gene: TRBJ2-7
v_gene: TRBV15
d_gene: TRBD1
CDR3nt: TGTGCCACCAGCACCGGGGGACAGGGGGGCCACGAGCAGTACTTC
CDR3aa: CATSTGGQGGHEQYF

abundance: NA
j_gene: TRBJ2-7
v_gene: TRBV7-8
d_gene: NA
CDR3nt: TGTGCCAGCAGCTTAGCGGGCGGGTACGAGCAGTACTTC
CDR3aa: CASSLAGGYEQYF

abundance: NA
j_gene: TRBJ2-1
v_gene: TRBV6-2/TRBV6-3
d_gene: NA
CDR3nt: TGTGCCAGCAGTTACTCGACTACTCATGAGCAGTTCTTC
CDR3aa: CASSYSTTHEQFF

abundance: few
j_gene: TRBJ1-1
v_gene: TRBV20-1
d_gene: NA
CDR3nt: TGCAGTGCTAGAGACCCTGTCGGGGATGGCACTGAAGCTTTCTTT
CDR3aa: CSARDPVGDGTEAFF

abundance: few
j_gene: TRBJ2-7
v_gene: TRBV27
d_gene: NA
CDR3nt: TGTGCCAGCAGACCCCGGGGAGCCTACGAGCAGTACTTC
CDR3aa: CASRPRGAYEQYF

abundance: few
j_gene: TRBJ2-5
v_gene: TRBV28
d_gene: NA
CDR3nt: TGTGCCAGCAGTTTCTTGGCCGTTGGAGAGACCCAGTACTTC
CDR3aa: CASSFLAVGETQYF

abundance: few
j_gene: TRBJ2-5
v_gene: TRBV29-1
d_gene: TRBD1
CDR3nt: TGCAGCGTTGAGACAGGGGATCAAGAGACCCAGTACTTC
CDR3aa: CSVETGDQETQYF

abundance: few
j_gene: TRBJ2-3
v_gene: TRBV10-3
d_gene: NA
CDR3nt: TGTGCCATCAGTGCTGAAGTACTTAGCACAGATACGCAGTATTTT
CDR3aa: CAISAEVLSTDTQYF

abundance: NA
j_gene: TRBJ1-4
v_gene: TRBV10-3
d_gene: NA
CDR3nt: TGTGCCATCAGTGGGGGCCCCGGAGAAAAACTGTTTTTT
CDR3aa: CAISGGPGEKLFF

abundance: NA
j_gene: TRBJ2-2
v_gene: TRBV12-3/TRBV12-4
d_gene: NA
CDR3nt: TGTGCCAGCAGTTTACGACCACACCAGACCACCGGGGAGCTGTTTTTT
CDR3aa: CASSLRPHQTTGELFF

abundance: few
j_gene: TRBJ1-6
v_gene: TRBV9
d_gene: NA
CDR3nt: TGTGCCAGCAGCGTCGAGGCAGCTAAAGATTCACCCCTCCACTTT
CDR3aa: CASSVEAAKDSPLHF

abundance: NA
j_gene: TRBJ1-5
v_gene: TRBV2
d_gene: NA
CDR3nt: TGTGCCAGCAGGTTAGATAACAATCAGCCCCAGCATTTT
CDR3aa: CASRLDNNQPQHF

abundance: few
j_gene: TRBJ1-1
v_gene: TRBV20-1
d_gene: NA
CDR3nt: TGCAGTGCTATTTCCGGGAACACTGAAGCTTTCTTT
CDR3aa: CSAISGNTEAFF

abundance: NA
j_gene: TRBJ2-5
v_gene: TRBV7-2
d_gene: NA
CDR3nt: TGTGCCAGCAGCTTAGCAAGTCTCCCAGGGGAGACCCAGTACTTC
CDR3aa: CASSLASLPGETQYF

abundance: NA
j_gene: TRBJ2-7
v_gene: TRBV6-2/TRBV6-3
d_gene: NA
CDR3nt: TGTGCCAGCAGTTACCCCCTCCTCCGGAGAGCTTCTAACGAGCAGTACTTC
CDR3aa: CASSYPLLRRASNEQYF

abundance: many
j_gene: TRBJ2-5
v_gene: TRBV11-2
d_gene: NA
CDR3nt: TGTGCCAGCAGCCAACAGAGGAAAGAGACCCAGTACTTC
CDR3aa: CASSQQRKETQYF

abundance: NA
j_gene: TRBJ2-1
v_gene: TRBV2
d_gene: NA
CDR3nt: TGTGCCAGCAGTGAATGGTCAACGAATGAGCAGTTCTTC
CDR3aa: CASSEWSTNEQFF

abundance: NA
j_gene: TRBJ2-7
v_gene: TRBV27
d_gene: NA
CDR3nt: TGTGCCAGCAGTCCCCAGAACGGCCACTCCTACGAGCAGTACTTC
CDR3aa: CASSPQNGHSYEQYF

abundance: NA
j_gene: TRBJ2-1
v_gene: TRBV20-1
d_gene: TRBD2
CDR3nt: TGCAGTGCGCCGGGGGGCTCCTACAATGAGCAGTTCTTC
CDR3aa: CSAPGGSYNEQFF

abundance: few
j_gene: TRBJ2-3
v_gene: TRBV2
d_gene: NA
CDR3nt: TGTGCCAGCAGTGATGGGGGGATCCTCACAGATACGCAGTATTTT
CDR3aa: CASSDGGILTDTQYF

abundance: once
j_gene: TRBJ2-5
v_gene: TRBV7-7
d_gene: TRBD2
CDR3nt: TGTGCTAGCAGCTTCGCGGGGGTTGGGGAGACCCAGTACTTC
CDR3aa: CASSFAGVGETQYF

abundance: NA
j_gene: TRBJ1-1
v_gene: TRBV5-1
d_gene: TRBD1
CDR3nt: TGCGCCAGCAGCATCACAGGGGCCACTGAAGCTTTCTTT
CDR3aa: CASSITGATEAFF

abundance: NA
j_gene: TRBJ1-2
v_gene: TRBV28
d_gene: NA
CDR3nt: TGTGCCAGCAGTGACAGTCTGCGCGGCTACACCTTC
CDR3aa: CASSDSLRGYTF

abundance: NA
j_gene: TRBJ2-7
v_gene: TRBV6-2/TRBV6-3
d_gene: TRBD2
CDR3nt: TGTGCCAGCGTTCCTAGCGGGTCCTCCTACGAGCAGTACTTC
CDR3aa: CASVPSGSSYEQYF

abundance: once
j_gene: TRBJ2-1
v_gene: TRBV20-1
d_gene: TRBD2
CDR3nt: TGCAGTGCTAGAGATCGTCTTGGGGGGGGTGAGCAGTTCTTC
CDR3aa: CSARDRLGGGEQFF

abundance: NA
j_gene: TRBJ2-2
v_gene: TRBV10-3
d_gene: NA
CDR3nt: TGTGCCATCAGTGCTTCTCCGGACACCGGGGAGCTGTTTTTT
CDR3aa: CAISASPDTGELFF

abundance: NA
j_gene: TRBJ1-2
v_gene: TRBV29-1
d_gene: TRBD1
CDR3nt: TGCAGCGTTGAAGAGGGACAGAGCTATGGCTACACCTTC
CDR3aa: CSVEEGQSYGYTF

abundance: NA
j_gene: TRBJ2-5
v_gene: TRBV29-1
d_gene: NA
CDR3nt: TGCAGCGTGGCCCACCTAAGGCGAGAGACCCAGTACTTC
CDR3aa: CSVAHLRRETQYF

abundance: NA
j_gene: TRBJ1-2
v_gene: TRBV12-3/TRBV12-4
d_gene: NA
CDR3nt: TGTGCCAGCAGTTCCAGCCCACCTGATGGCTACACCTTC
CDR3aa: CASSSSPPDGYTF

abundance: few
j_gene: TRBJ2-1
v_gene: TRBV5-1
d_gene: NA
CDR3nt: TGCGCCAGCAGCTGGACCGAGGACCAGCAGTTCTTC
CDR3aa: CASSWTEDQQFF